A selection of T cell receptor beta chains follows, all from one sample in a study of cytomegalovirus exposure and HLA in healthy donors. The method was immunoSEQ multiplex PCR; TCRdb's version includes in-frame clones alone and lacks a portion of them. The sample carries 150,000 to 200,000 clones, approximately 81% recorded once. The sequenced sample was PBMCs. These receptor sequences come from a man between 18 and 35 years old in good health and CMV-seropositive. The CDR3 runs from the conserved cysteine through the conserved F or W. The order of the fields is J gene, clone size, D gene, V gene, CDR3 protein, CDR3 DNA. The D gene is left open where the match is weak. Clone size is shown for a subset of rows, as once, few, many or a class of expanded clone.

J gene: TRBJ2-1; clone size: -; D gene: TRBD2; V gene: TRBV4-3; CDR3 protein: CASSQDRLAGAVFPYNEQFF; CDR3 DNA: TGCGCCAGCAGCCAAGACCGGCTAGCGGGGGCCGTGTTCCCCTACAATGAGCAGTTCTTC
J gene: TRBJ1-5; clone size: -; D gene: TRBD1; V gene: TRBV19; CDR3 protein: CASSILGDRNQPQHF; CDR3 DNA: TGTGCCAGTAGTATCCTAGGGGACAGGAATCAGCCCCAGCATTTT
J gene: TRBJ2-1; clone size: once; D gene: -; V gene: TRBV25-1; CDR3 protein: CASSRGLHSYNEQFF; CDR3 DNA: TGTGCCAGCAGTAGGGGACTCCACTCCTACAATGAGCAGTTCTTC
J gene: TRBJ1-5; clone size: -; D gene: -; V gene: TRBV11-3; CDR3 protein: CASSRVSNQPQHF; CDR3 DNA: TGTGCCAGCAGCCGTGTGAGTAATCAGCCCCAGCATTTT
J gene: TRBJ2-7; clone size: -; D gene: -; V gene: TRBV15; CDR3 protein: CATSGHLGLEQYF; CDR3 DNA: TGTGCCACCAGCGGACATTTAGGCCTCGAGCAGTACTTC
J gene: TRBJ1-1; clone size: -; D gene: TRBD1; V gene: TRBV6-1; CDR3 protein: CATSNRGGAEAFF; CDR3 DNA: TGTGCCACCTCCAACAGGGGCGGGGCTGAAGCTTTCTTT
J gene: TRBJ2-7; clone size: -; D gene: TRBD1; V gene: TRBV7-8; CDR3 protein: CASSPRDRSYEQYF; CDR3 DNA: TGTGCCAGCAGCCCACGGGACAGATCCTACGAGCAGTACTTC
J gene: TRBJ2-2; clone size: -; D gene: -; V gene: TRBV5-4; CDR3 protein: CASSLGAGNTGELFF; CDR3 DNA: TGTGCCAGCAGCTTGGGGGCAGGGAACACCGGGGAGCTGTTTTTT
J gene: TRBJ1-4; clone size: -; D gene: -; V gene: TRBV4-3; CDR3 protein: CASSQTGATNEKLFF; CDR3 DNA: TGCGCCAGCAGCCAGACAGGTGCAACTAATGAAAAACTGTTTTTT
J gene: TRBJ2-7; clone size: -; D gene: TRBD2; V gene: TRBV6-5; CDR3 protein: CASSYGGGGYEQYF; CDR3 DNA: TGTGCCAGCAGTTACGGCGGGGGTGGGTACGAGCAGTACTTC
J gene: TRBJ1-6; clone size: -; D gene: -; V gene: TRBV4-3; CDR3 protein: CASSQDLGHNSPLHF; CDR3 DNA: TGCGCCAGCAGCCAAGATCTCGGTCATAATTCACCCCTCCACTTT
J gene: TRBJ1-1; clone size: -; D gene: TRBD1; V gene: TRBV19; CDR3 protein: CASSMDREAFF; CDR3 DNA: TGTGCCAGTAGTATGGACAGGGAAGCTTTCTTT
J gene: TRBJ2-1; clone size: -; D gene: TRBD2; V gene: TRBV15; CDR3 protein: CATSLKRGGDMEQFF; CDR3 DNA: TGTGCCACCAGCCTTAAGCGGGGTGGCGACATGGAGCAGTTCTTC
J gene: TRBJ2-3; clone size: -; D gene: TRBD2; V gene: TRBV11-1; CDR3 protein: CASSQGLVVTDTQYF; CDR3 DNA: TGTGCCAGCAGCCAAGGACTAGTTGTCACAGATACGCAGTATTTT
J gene: TRBJ1-6; clone size: -; D gene: TRBD1; V gene: TRBV9; CDR3 protein: CASSVEGGESYNSPLHF; CDR3 DNA: TGTGCCAGCAGCGTAGAAGGGGGCGAATCCTATAATTCACCCCTCCACTTT
J gene: TRBJ1-1; clone size: -; D gene: -; V gene: TRBV15; CDR3 protein: CATSRDTTMGNTEAFF; CDR3 DNA: TGTGCCACCAGCAGAGATACCACTATGGGGAACACTGAAGCTTTCTTT
J gene: TRBJ1-2; clone size: -; D gene: TRBD1; V gene: TRBV30; CDR3 protein: CAWSSQGVYGYTF; CDR3 DNA: TGTGCCTGGAGTTCCCAGGGGGTCTATGGCTACACCTTC
J gene: TRBJ1-4; clone size: -; D gene: TRBD1; V gene: TRBV5-1; CDR3 protein: CASSLEVQGVREKLFF; CDR3 DNA: TGCGCCAGCAGCTTGGAGGTGCAGGGGGTACGTGAAAAACTGTTTTTT
J gene: TRBJ2-3; clone size: -; D gene: -; V gene: TRBV5-4; CDR3 protein: CASSAEALEDTQYF; CDR3 DNA: TGTGCCAGCAGCGCCGAGGCGCTGGAGGATACGCAGTATTTT
J gene: TRBJ1-4; clone size: -; D gene: -; V gene: TRBV6-1; CDR3 protein: CASSESGSNEKLFF; CDR3 DNA: TGTGCCAGCAGTGAAAGCGGCAGCAATGAAAAACTGTTTTTT
J gene: TRBJ1-5; clone size: -; D gene: -; V gene: TRBV19; CDR3 protein: CASAQVSQPQHF; CDR3 DNA: TGTGCCAGTGCGCAGGTGAGTCAGCCCCAGCATTTT
J gene: TRBJ1-4; clone size: -; D gene: -; V gene: TRBV18; CDR3 protein: CATSRNRDEKLFF; CDR3 DNA: TGTGCCACCAGCAGAAACAGGGATGAAAAACTGTTTTTT
J gene: TRBJ2-7; clone size: once; D gene: -; V gene: TRBV6-1; CDR3 protein: CASSEAANEQYF; CDR3 DNA: TGTGCCAGCAGTGAAGCCGCTAACGAGCAGTACTTC
J gene: TRBJ2-5; clone size: -; D gene: TRBD1; V gene: TRBV7-6; CDR3 protein: CASSLGQGDGETQYF; CDR3 DNA: TGTGCCAGCAGCTTAGGACAGGGGGACGGAGAGACCCAGTACTTC
J gene: TRBJ2-5; clone size: -; D gene: TRBD2; V gene: TRBV5-1; CDR3 protein: CASMSRGTRIREYQETQYF; CDR3 DNA: TGCGCCAGCATGTCGAGAGGGACTAGGATAAGAGAGTACCAAGAGACCCAGTACTTC
J gene: TRBJ1-2; clone size: -; D gene: -; V gene: TRBV14; CDR3 protein: CASSQDRVGYTF; CDR3 DNA: TGTGCCAGCAGCCAAGATCGGGTTGGCTACACCTTC
J gene: TRBJ2-3; clone size: few; D gene: -; V gene: TRBV19; CDR3 protein: CASSLQDTDTQYF; CDR3 DNA: TGTGCCAGTAGTTTGCAGGACACAGATACGCAGTATTTT
J gene: TRBJ2-2; clone size: -; D gene: -; V gene: TRBV30; CDR3 protein: CAWSVITANTGELFF; CDR3 DNA: TGTGCCTGGAGTGTAATAACGGCGAACACCGGGGAGCTGTTTTTT
J gene: TRBJ2-3; clone size: -; D gene: -; V gene: TRBV6-1; CDR3 protein: CSTDTQYF; CDR3 DNA: TGTTCTACGGATACGCAGTATTTT
J gene: TRBJ2-2; clone size: once; D gene: -; V gene: TRBV19; CDR3 protein: CASSNQVTGELFF; CDR3 DNA: TGTGCCAGTAGTAACCAGGTCACCGGGGAGCTGTTTTTT
J gene: TRBJ2-7; clone size: once; D gene: TRBD1; V gene: TRBV27; CDR3 protein: CAVMGQGNYEQYF; CDR3 DNA: TGTGCAGTTATGGGACAGGGTAACTACGAGCAGTACTTC
J gene: TRBJ2-3; clone size: -; D gene: TRBD1; V gene: TRBV5-1; CDR3 protein: CASKDYRGHNTDTQYF; CDR3 DNA: TGCGCCAGCAAGGATTACAGGGGGCACAACACAGATACGCAGTATTTT
J gene: TRBJ2-3; clone size: few; D gene: -; V gene: TRBV11-1; CDR3 protein: CASSVTGVDTQYF; CDR3 DNA: TGTGCCAGCAGCGTGACCGGGGTAGATACGCAGTATTTT
J gene: TRBJ1-4; clone size: -; D gene: TRBD1; V gene: TRBV4-3; CDR3 protein: CASSQDGGRTGGEKLFF; CDR3 DNA: TGCGCCAGCAGCCAAGATGGGGGAAGGACAGGGGGCGAAAAACTGTTTTTT
J gene: TRBJ1-5; clone size: -; D gene: -; V gene: TRBV4-1; CDR3 protein: CASSQGRVGNQPQHF; CDR3 DNA: TGCGCCAGCAGCCAAGGGAGGGTAGGCAATCAGCCCCAGCATTTT
J gene: TRBJ2-2; clone size: once; D gene: -; V gene: TRBV9; CDR3 protein: CASSYSPNTGELFF; CDR3 DNA: TGTGCCAGCAGTTACAGCCCGAACACCGGGGAGCTGTTTTTT
J gene: TRBJ1-4; clone size: -; D gene: -; V gene: TRBV4-1; CDR3 protein: CASSQLGQSDEKLFF; CDR3 DNA: TGCGCCAGCAGCCAACTGGGGCAGTCAGATGAAAAACTGTTTTTT
J gene: TRBJ2-5; clone size: -; D gene: -; V gene: TRBV9; CDR3 protein: CASSPGFQETQYF; CDR3 DNA: TGTGCCAGCAGCCCAGGATTCCAAGAGACCCAGTACTTC
J gene: TRBJ1-1; clone size: -; D gene: TRBD1; V gene: TRBV7-6; CDR3 protein: CASSPGTGLKGETEAFF; CDR3 DNA: TGTGCCAGCAGCCCCGGGACAGGGCTGAAGGGTGAGACTGAAGCTTTCTTT
J gene: TRBJ1-2; clone size: -; D gene: TRBD1; V gene: TRBV4-3; CDR3 protein: CASSQDEDRANYGYTF; CDR3 DNA: TGCGCCAGCAGCCAAGATGAGGACAGGGCTAACTATGGCTACACCTTC
J gene: TRBJ2-2; clone size: -; D gene: TRBD2; V gene: TRBV6-1; CDR3 protein: CASSASGGRLTGELFF; CDR3 DNA: TGTGCCAGCAGTGCTAGCGGGGGGAGGCTCACCGGGGAGCTGTTTTTT